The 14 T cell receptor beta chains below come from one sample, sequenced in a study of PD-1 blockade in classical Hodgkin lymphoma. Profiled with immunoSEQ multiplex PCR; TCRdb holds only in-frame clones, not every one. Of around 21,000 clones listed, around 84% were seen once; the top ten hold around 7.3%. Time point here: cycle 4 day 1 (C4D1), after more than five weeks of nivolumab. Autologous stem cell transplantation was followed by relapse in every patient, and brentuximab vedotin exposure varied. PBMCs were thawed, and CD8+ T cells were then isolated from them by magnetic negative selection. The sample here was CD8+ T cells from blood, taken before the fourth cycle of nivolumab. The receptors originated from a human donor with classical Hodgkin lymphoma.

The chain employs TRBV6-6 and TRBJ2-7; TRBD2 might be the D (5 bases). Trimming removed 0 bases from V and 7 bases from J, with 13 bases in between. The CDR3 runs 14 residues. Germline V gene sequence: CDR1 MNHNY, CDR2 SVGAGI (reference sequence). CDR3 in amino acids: CASSYSASPGEQYF. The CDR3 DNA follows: TGTGCCAGCAGTTACTCTGCTAGCCCGGGAGAGCAGTACTTC.

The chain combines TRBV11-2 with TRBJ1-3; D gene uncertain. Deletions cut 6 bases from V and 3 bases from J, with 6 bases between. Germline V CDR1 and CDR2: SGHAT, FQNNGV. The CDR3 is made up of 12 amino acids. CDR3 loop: CASRGIGNTIYF. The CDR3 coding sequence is TGTGCCAGCAGGGGGATTGGAAACACCATATATTTT.

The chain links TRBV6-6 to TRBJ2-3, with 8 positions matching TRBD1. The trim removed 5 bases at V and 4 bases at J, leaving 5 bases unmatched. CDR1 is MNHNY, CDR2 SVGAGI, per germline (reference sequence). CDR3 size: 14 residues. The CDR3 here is CASSLVQGADTQYF. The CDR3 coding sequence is TGTGCCAGCAGTCTGGTACAGGGGGCAGATACGCAGTATTTT.

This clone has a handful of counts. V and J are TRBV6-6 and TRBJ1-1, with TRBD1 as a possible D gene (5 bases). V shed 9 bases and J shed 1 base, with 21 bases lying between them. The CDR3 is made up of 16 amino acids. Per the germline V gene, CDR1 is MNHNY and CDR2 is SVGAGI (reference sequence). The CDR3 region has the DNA TGTGCCAGTACGCCGGATTTGGACATACCGAACACTGAAGCTTTCTTT. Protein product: CASTPDLDIPNTEAFF.

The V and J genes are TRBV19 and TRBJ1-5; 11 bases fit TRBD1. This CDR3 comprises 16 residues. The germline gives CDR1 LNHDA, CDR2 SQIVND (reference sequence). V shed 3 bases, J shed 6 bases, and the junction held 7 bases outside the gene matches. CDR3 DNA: TGTGCCAGTAGTATGTGGGGACAGGGGGGAGCTCAGCCCCAGCATTTT. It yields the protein CASSMWGQGGAQPQHF. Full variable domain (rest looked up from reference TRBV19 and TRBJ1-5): DGGITQSPKYLFRKEGQNVTLSCEQNLNHDAMYWYRQDPGQGLRLIYYSQIVNDFQKGDIAEGYSVSREKKESFPLTVTSAQKNPTAFYLCASSMWGQGGAQPQHFGDGTRLSIL.

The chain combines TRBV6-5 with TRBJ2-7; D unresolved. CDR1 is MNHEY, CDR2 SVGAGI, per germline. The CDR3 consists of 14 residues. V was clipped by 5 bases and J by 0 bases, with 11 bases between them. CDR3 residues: CASSDRSFSYEQYF. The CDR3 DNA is TGTGCCAGCAGTGATCGGAGCTTCTCCTACGAGCAGTACTTC.

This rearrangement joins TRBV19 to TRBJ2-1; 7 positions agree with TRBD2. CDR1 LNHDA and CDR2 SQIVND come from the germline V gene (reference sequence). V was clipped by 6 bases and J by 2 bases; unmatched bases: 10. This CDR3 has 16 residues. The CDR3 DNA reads TGTGCCAGTAGGAGGTCGACGCGGGGGACCTACAATGAGCAGTTCTTC. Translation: CASRRSTRGTYNEQFF.

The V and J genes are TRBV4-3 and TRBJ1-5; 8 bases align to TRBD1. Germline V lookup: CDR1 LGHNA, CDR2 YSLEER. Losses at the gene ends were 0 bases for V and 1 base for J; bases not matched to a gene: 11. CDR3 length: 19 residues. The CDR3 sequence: CASSQDPSGGGLSNQPQHF. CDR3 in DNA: TGCGCCAGCAGCCAAGATCCCTCAGGGGGCGGTTTGAGCAATCAGCCCCAGCATTTT.

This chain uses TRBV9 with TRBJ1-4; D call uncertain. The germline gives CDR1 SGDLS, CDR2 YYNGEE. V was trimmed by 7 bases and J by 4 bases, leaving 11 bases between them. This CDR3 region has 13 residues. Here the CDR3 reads CASQLRLNEKLFF. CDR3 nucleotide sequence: TGTGCCAGCCAATTACGGCTTAATGAAAAACTGTTTTTT. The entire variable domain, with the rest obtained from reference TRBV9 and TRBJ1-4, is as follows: DSGVTQTPKHLITATGQRVTLRCSPRSGDLSVYWYQQSLDQGLQFLIQYYNGEERAKGNILERFSAQQFPDLHSELNLSSLELGDSALYFCASQLRLNEKLFFGSGTQLSVL.

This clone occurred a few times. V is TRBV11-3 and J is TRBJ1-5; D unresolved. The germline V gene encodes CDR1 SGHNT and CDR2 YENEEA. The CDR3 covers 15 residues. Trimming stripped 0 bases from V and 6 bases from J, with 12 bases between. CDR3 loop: CASSLDWLVGQPQHF. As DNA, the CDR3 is TGTGCCAGCAGCTTAGATTGGTTGGTGGGTCAGCCCCAGCATTTT.

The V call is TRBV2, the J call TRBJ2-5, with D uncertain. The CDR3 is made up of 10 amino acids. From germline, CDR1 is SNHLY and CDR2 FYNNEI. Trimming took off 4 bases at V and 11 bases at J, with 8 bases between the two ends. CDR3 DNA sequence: TGTGCCAGCAGTGGGAGTGTTCAGTACTTC. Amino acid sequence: CASSGSVQYF.

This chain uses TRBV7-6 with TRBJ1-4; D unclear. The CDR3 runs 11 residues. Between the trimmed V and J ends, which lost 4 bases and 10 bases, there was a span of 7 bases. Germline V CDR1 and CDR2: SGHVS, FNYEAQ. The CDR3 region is CASSSAVKLFF. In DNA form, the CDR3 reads TGTGCCAGCAGCTCCGCAGTAAAACTGTTTTTT.

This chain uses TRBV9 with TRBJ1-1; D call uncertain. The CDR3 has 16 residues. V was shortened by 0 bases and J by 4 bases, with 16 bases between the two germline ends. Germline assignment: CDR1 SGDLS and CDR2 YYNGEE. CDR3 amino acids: CASSVEDPGLGTEAFF. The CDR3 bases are TGTGCCAGCAGCGTAGAGGACCCGGGATTAGGCACTGAAGCTTTCTTT.

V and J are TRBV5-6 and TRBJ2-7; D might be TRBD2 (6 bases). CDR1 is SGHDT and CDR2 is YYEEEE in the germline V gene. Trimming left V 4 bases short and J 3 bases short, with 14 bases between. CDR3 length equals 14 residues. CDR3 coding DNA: TGTGCCAGCAGCCAGATTGAGACTAGCTACGAGCAGTACTTC. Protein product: CASSQIETSYEQYF.